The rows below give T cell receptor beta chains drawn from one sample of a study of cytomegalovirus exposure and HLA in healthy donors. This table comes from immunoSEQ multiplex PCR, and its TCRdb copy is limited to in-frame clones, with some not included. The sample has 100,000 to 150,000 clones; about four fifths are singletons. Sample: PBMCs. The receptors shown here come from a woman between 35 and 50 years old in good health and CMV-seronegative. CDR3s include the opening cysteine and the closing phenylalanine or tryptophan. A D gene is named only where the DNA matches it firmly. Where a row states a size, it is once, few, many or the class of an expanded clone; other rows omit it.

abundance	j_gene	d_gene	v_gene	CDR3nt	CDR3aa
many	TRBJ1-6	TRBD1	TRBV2	TGTGCCAGCAGTGCCGGGACAGGGAATTCACCCCTCCACTTT	CASSAGTGNSPLHF
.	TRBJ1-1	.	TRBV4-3	TGCGCCAGCAGCCAAGACGAGAGGATGGGCACTGAAGCTTTCTTT	CASSQDERMGTEAFF
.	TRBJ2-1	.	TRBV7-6	TGTGCCAGCAGCTCGGGAGACCGGTATGAGCAGTTCTTC	CASSSGDRYEQFF
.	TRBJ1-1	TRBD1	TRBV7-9	TGTGCCATCCGACCCCGGACGGGGACAGGGAACACTGAAGCTTTCTTT	CAIRPRTGTGNTEAFF
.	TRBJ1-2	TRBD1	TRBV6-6	TGTGCCAGCAGTTTCGGACAGGGAGGCGATCGTGGCTACACCTTC	CASSFGQGGDRGYTF
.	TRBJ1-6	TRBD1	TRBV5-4	TGTGCCAGCAACCAGGGGGTTGAGAATTCACCCCTCCACTTT	CASNQGVENSPLHF
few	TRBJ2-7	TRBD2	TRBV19	TGTGCCACCAGCGGGAGCTACGAGCAGTACTTC	CATSGSYEQYF
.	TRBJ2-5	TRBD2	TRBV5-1	TGCGCCAGCCAAGGGGCCGGGACTAGCGGGAGAGAGACCCAGTACTTC	CASQGAGTSGRETQYF
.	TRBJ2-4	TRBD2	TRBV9	TGTGCCAGCAGGCGGGAGAGGAACATTCAGTACTTC	CASRRERNIQYF
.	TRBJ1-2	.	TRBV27	TGTGCCAGCAGCCTGGCCGAATCTAGAGGCTACACCTTC	CASSLAESRGYTF
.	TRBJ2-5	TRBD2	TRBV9	TGTGCCAGCAGCGTAGGGACACTAGCGGAGCTCCAAGAGACCCAGTACTTC	CASSVGTLAELQETQYF
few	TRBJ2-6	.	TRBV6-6	TGTGCCAGCACCTCCCTCTCTGGGGCCAACGTCCTGACTTTC	CASTSLSGANVLTF
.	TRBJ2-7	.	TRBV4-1	TGCGCCAGCAGCCAAGAGCTGCAGGCAGCGGGTCCCTACGAGCAGTACTTC	CASSQELQAAGPYEQYF
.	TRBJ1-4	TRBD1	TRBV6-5	TGTGCCAGCAGCCAAAACCAGGGGGCAGGGGAAAAACTGTTTTTT	CASSQNQGAGEKLFF
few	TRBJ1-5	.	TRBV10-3	TGTGCCATCAGTGAACGTTACTCAGGTGACAATCAGCCCCAGCATTTT	CAISERYSGDNQPQHF
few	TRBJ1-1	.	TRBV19	TGTGCCAGTACCAAGACAGGCCCCATGAACACTGAAGCTTTCTTT	CASTKTGPMNTEAFF
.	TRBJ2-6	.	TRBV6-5	TGTGCCAGCAGTAACTCCGGGGGCTCTGGGGCCAACGTCCTGACTTTC	CASSNSGGSGANVLTF
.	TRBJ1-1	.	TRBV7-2	TGTGCCAGCAGCCCCGACAGGCTGCGAGGAGGGAACACTGAAGCTTTCTTT	CASSPDRLRGGNTEAFF
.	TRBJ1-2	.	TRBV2	TGTGCCAGCAGTGAAGCGGGGACTACTGGCTATGGCTACACCTTC	CASSEAGTTGYGYTF